This T cell receptor (beta chain) is from a study of T-cell reconstitution after alpha-beta-depleted transplantation in children. Study-wide findings and caveats: T-cell counts and diversity at one year following transplant were attributed mainly to newly produced T cells. About two months after transplant, alpha-beta T cells reportedly came from several hundred expanded graft clones.

V gave up 6 bases and J gave up 5 bases; unmatched junction bases: 10. The CDR3 totals 15 residues. TCRbeta library preparation incorporated unique molecular identifiers. MiXCR, applied by TCRdb to the PCR reads, yields one record per CDR3 protein. Found here are tens of thousands of distinct CDR3 sequences, around 6.3% of them singletons; the top ten hold 7%. In this sample, this clonotype turned up many times. Its antigen is undetermined. The source was PBMCs, mostly from graft donor cells, collected 180 days after TCRalphabeta/CD19-depleted stem cell transplant. The genes are TRBV12-3 or TRBV12-4 and TRBJ2-7; TRBD2 agrees at 10 bases. The sequence came from a male patient aged 10 to 17 who had a stem cell transplant for acute myeloid leukemia, so the T cells may come from the graft donor. CDR3 amino acids: CASSPKREGPHEQYF. For the CDR3, the DNA is TGTGCCAGCAGCCCAAAGCGGGAGGGCCCTCACGAGCAGTACTTC.